Listed below are T cell receptor beta chains from one sample, sequenced in a study of CD8 T cells in Susac syndrome. MiXCR was run by TCRdb on the immunoSEQ multiplex PCR reads, yielding one entry per CDR3 protein. The table records approximately 120,000 distinct CDR3 sequences, 85% to 95% of them present only once. Sequencing was done on a sample of CD8+ T cells from PBMCs. These receptors were obtained from a human donor in good health. Each CDR3 is given with its conserved first and last residue. D genes are given only for firm matches. The size field is filled for only some rows; it gives once, few, many or a size class.

V	size	D	J	DNA	CDR3
TRBV20-1	few	TRBD1	TRBJ2-7	TGCAGTGCACCGGGACAGGGACCCCTCGAGCAGTACTTC	CSAPGQGPLEQYF
TRBV6-2/TRBV6-3	-	-	TRBJ1-5	TGTGCCAGCAGTTACACGGGGGCTGGTCAGCCCCAGCATTTT	CASSYTGAGQPQHF
TRBV20-1	-	-	TRBJ2-5	TGCAGTGCTCGAAGGGGTGGTAGCGAGACCCAGTACTTC	CSARRGGSETQYF
TRBV2	-	TRBD1	TRBJ1-2	TGTGCCAGCAGAGACGTCCCGGGACAGGGACCTGGCTACACCTTC	CASRDVPGQGPGYTF
TRBV19	-	-	TRBJ1-1	TGTGCCAGTAGTATTAAAGGAGGGACGAGGTACACTGAAGCTTTCTTT	CASSIKGGTRYTEAFF
TRBV7-9	-	-	TRBJ2-7	TGTGCCGTCTATGAGGTAGGGGAGCAGTACTTC	CAVYEVGEQYF
TRBV5-1	-	-	TRBJ2-1	TGCGCCAGCGTTTCCGGGACTGGGACCTCCTACAATGAGCAGTTCTTC	CASVSGTGTSYNEQFF
TRBV20-1	-	-	TRBJ1-5	TGCAGTGCTAGCGAAGATCCCAATCAGCCCCAGCATTTT	CSASEDPNQPQHF
TRBV11-2	-	-	TRBJ2-1	TGTGCCAGCAGCTTGGACTTCACCTATTACAATGAGCAGTTCTTC	CASSLDFTYYNEQFF
TRBV7-2	-	-	TRBJ2-6	TGTGCCAGCAGCTCAGGGGTCCTCCGCTCTGGGGCCAACGTCCTGACTTTC	CASSSGVLRSGANVLTF
TRBV5-1	-	-	TRBJ2-7	TGCGCCAGCAGCTTGATGCAGGGCACCTACGAGCAGTACTTC	CASSLMQGTYEQYF
TRBV5-1	once	-	TRBJ1-1	TGCGCCAGCAGCCTGGAGGCCTGGGAAGCTTTCTTT	CASSLEAWEAFF
TRBV10-2	-	-	TRBJ1-3	TGCGCCAGCAGTGACTTGGGCTCTGAAAACACCATATATTTT	CASSDLGSENTIYF
TRBV7-8	-	TRBD1	TRBJ2-7	TGTGCCAGCAGCTCGCACCCGGACAGGGCTGCCTACGAGCAGTACTTC	CASSSHPDRAAYEQYF
TRBV6-5	-	TRBD2	TRBJ2-5	TGTGCCAGCAGACTAGCGGGAGGAGGAGAGACCCAGTACTTC	CASRLAGGGETQYF
TRBV10-3	-	-	TRBJ2-3	TGTGCCATCAAACTGGACCCCGGGGGAGATACGCAGTATTTT	CAIKLDPGGDTQYF
TRBV5-1	-	-	TRBJ2-2	TGCGCCAGCAGCTTCCGCCGATCAGGGGACGACACCGGGGAGCTGTTTTTT	CASSFRRSGDDTGELFF
TRBV20-1	-	TRBD2	TRBJ2-1	TGCAGTGTCACGAGGGCGGGAGGGAATGAGCAGTTCTTC	CSVTRAGGNEQFF
TRBV19	-	-	TRBJ1-1	TGTGCCAGTACCGTGGGACGGACGAACACTGAAGCTTTCTTT	CASTVGRTNTEAFF
TRBV7-2	-	TRBD1	TRBJ1-4	TGTGCCAGCAGCTCCTCAGGGGGCGGCGGTGAAAAACTGTTTTTT	CASSSSGGGGEKLFF
TRBV5-6	-	TRBD2	TRBJ2-3	TGTGCCAGCAGCTTTGGGACTACCACAGATACGCAGTATTTT	CASSFGTTTDTQYF
TRBV6-5	-	-	TRBJ1-2	TGTGCCAGCAGTTACTTTGGAAGGACCGGCAGTCCTAACTATGGCTACACCTTC	CASSYFGRTGSPNYGYTF
TRBV24-1	once	-	TRBJ2-3	TGTGCCACCAGTGCCCGGGACTTAATGAACACAGATACGCAGTATTTT	CATSARDLMNTDTQYF
TRBV2	-	-	TRBJ1-2	TGTGCCAGCAGTGAAGCGCTTCTAAACTATGGCTACACCTTC	CASSEALLNYGYTF
TRBV7-2	-	-	TRBJ1-5	TGTGCCAGCAGCTTAAAGGCAGAGAGACAGCCCCAGCATTTT	CASSLKAERQPQHF
TRBV2	-	-	TRBJ1-2	TGTGCCAGCAGTGCGGACGGGGGGGTAAATAACTATGGCTACACCTTC	CASSADGGVNNYGYTF
TRBV5-5	-	-	TRBJ1-1	TGTGCCAGCAGCTTATCAGGGTCGATGAACACTGAAGCTTTCTTT	CASSLSGSMNTEAFF
TRBV7-7	-	TRBD2	TRBJ2-7	TGTGCCAGCAGCCCCGGGGTAGCGGGAGTTCAAGAGCAGTACTTC	CASSPGVAGVQEQYF
TRBV6-2/TRBV6-3	-	TRBD2	TRBJ2-1	TGTGCCAGCAGTCCCAGCGGGGGGGCCGTCAATGAGCAGTTCTTC	CASSPSGGAVNEQFF
TRBV20-1	-	-	TRBJ1-2	TGCAGTGCTAGTACGGGAATGTATGGCTACACCTTC	CSASTGMYGYTF
TRBV11-1	-	TRBD1	TRBJ2-7	TGTGCCAGCATCCTTACCGGGACAGGAGAGCACGAGCAGTACTTC	CASILTGTGEHEQYF
TRBV29-1	once	-	TRBJ2-5	TGCAGTGCCGAGGAGGGGTCGGTGACCCAGTACTTC	CSAEEGSVTQYF
TRBV7-2	-	-	TRBJ2-5	TGTGCCAGCAGCACGCCTCAAGAGACCCAGTACTTC	CASSTPQETQYF
TRBV5-1	once	TRBD2	TRBJ2-7	TGCGCCAGCAGCTTGGAACCTAGCGGGAGCTCCTACGAGCAGTACTTC	CASSLEPSGSSYEQYF
TRBV29-1	-	TRBD1	TRBJ2-5	TGCAGCGTTGACACAGGGGGAAGAAAGACCCAGTACTTC	CSVDTGGRKTQYF
TRBV29-1	-	-	TRBJ1-4	TGCAGCGTCTACAGGAATGAAAAACTGTTTTTT	CSVYRNEKLFF
TRBV3-1	-	TRBD2	TRBJ2-3	TGTGCCAGCAGCCAAGGAGAGATTCTGGCGGGAGACCCAGATACGCAGTATTTT	CASSQGEILAGDPDTQYF
TRBV28	once	TRBD1	TRBJ1-1	TGTGCCAGCAGTTTAGGCAGGGGGATCACTGAAGCTTTCTTT	CASSLGRGITEAFF
TRBV20-1	-	-	TRBJ2-2	TGCAGTGCTAGAGATCGTAGCGGTCCCGGGGAGCTGTTTTTT	CSARDRSGPGELFF
TRBV7-2	-	TRBD1	TRBJ1-2	TGTGCCAGCAGCCCTGCAAGGAGACAGGGCGAGAATGGCTACACCTTC	CASSPARRQGENGYTF
TRBV13	-	-	TRBJ1-2	TGTGCCAGCAGCTTCCTTAGCCGGGCCCAATACTATGGCTACACCTTC	CASSFLSRAQYYGYTF